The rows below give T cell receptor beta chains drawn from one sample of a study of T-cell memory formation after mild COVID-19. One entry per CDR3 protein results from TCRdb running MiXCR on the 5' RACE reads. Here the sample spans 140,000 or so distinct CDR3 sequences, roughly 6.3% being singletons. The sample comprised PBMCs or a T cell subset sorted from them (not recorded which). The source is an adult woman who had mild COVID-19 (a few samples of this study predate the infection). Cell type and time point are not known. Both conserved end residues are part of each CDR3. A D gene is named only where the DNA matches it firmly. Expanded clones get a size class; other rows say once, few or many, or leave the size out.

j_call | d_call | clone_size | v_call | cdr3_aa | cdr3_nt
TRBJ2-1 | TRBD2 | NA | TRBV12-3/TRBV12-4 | CASIKRNGGSYNEQFF | TGTGCCAGCATAAAACGGAACGGGGGGTCCTACAATGAGCAGTTCTTC
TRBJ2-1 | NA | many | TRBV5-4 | CASSLVGGQISYNEQFF | TGTGCCAGCAGCTTGGTAGGGGGGCAAATCTCCTACAATGAGCAGTTCTTC
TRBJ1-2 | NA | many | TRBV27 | CAAGGGVAGSYGYTF | TGTGCCGCCGGTGGCGGGGTGGCTGGAAGCTATGGCTACACCTTC
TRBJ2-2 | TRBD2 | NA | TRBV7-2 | CASSLASGRTGELFF | TGTGCCAGCAGCTTAGCTAGCGGGAGAACCGGGGAGCTGTTTTTT
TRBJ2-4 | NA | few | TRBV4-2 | CASSRKDREGNIQYF | TGTGCCAGCAGCCGAAAGGACAGGGAGGGAAACATTCAGTACTTC
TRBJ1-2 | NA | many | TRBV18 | CASSTQRDYGYTF | TGTGCCAGCTCTACACAGAGGGACTATGGCTACACCTTC
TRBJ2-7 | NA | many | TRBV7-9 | CASSLNRSPYEQYF | TGTGCCAGCAGCCTCAACAGGAGCCCCTACGAGCAGTACTTC
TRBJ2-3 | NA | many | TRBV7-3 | CASSLDGSRTDTQYF | TGTGCCAGCAGCTTAGACGGGAGTAGGACAGATACGCAGTATTTT
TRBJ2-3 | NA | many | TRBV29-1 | CSAAGTEGSAPDTQYF | TGCAGCGCTGCGGGGACTGAAGGAAGTGCCCCAGATACGCAGTATTTT
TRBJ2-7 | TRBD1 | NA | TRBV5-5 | CASSLGTGFSYEQYF | TGTGCCAGCAGCTTGGGGACAGGGTTCTCCTACGAGCAGTACTTC
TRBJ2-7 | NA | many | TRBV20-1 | CSARGTSYEQYF | TGCAGTGCTAGAGGGACTTCCTACGAGCAGTACTTC
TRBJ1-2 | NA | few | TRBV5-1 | CASSYGPGNGYTF | TGCGCCAGCAGCTACGGGCCAGGGAATGGCTACACCTTC
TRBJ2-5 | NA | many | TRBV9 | CASSAQIQGRQETQYF | TGTGCCAGCAGCGCGCAAATTCAGGGACGCCAAGAGACCCAGTACTTC
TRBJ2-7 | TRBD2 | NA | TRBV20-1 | CSATSGSSIYEQYF | TGCAGTGCTACTAGCGGGAGTAGTATCTACGAGCAGTACTTC
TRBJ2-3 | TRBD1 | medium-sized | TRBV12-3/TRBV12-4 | CASSPRTGTDTQYF | TGTGCCAGCAGTCCAAGGACAGGGACAGATACGCAGTATTTT
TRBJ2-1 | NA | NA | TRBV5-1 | CASSLSAGDDEQFF | TGCGCCAGCAGCTTGTCTGCCGGCGACGATGAGCAGTTCTTC
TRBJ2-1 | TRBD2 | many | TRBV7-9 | CASSATGLALHNEQFF | TGTGCCAGCAGCGCGACGGGACTAGCTTTGCACAATGAGCAGTTCTTC
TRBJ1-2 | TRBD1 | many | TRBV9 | CASSVVVRRTGGDGYTF | TGTGCCAGCAGCGTAGTCGTGAGGAGGACAGGGGGCGATGGCTACACCTTC